The clone carrying this T cell receptor beta chain was found once. V lost 3 bases, J lost 0 bases, and 18 bases lay in between. Germline V lookup: CDR1 SNHLY, CDR2 FYNNEI. The CDR3 covers 17 residues. Original processing methods: For nucleated cells, counts were estimated from reference gene primer amplification. Clones were sequenced by immunoSEQ multiplex PCR, and TCRdb holds only the in-frame ones, with some missing. V and J calls and clone size follow that table, whereas D and trimming were derived from the DNA. The sample holds 98,000 or so clones; 89% are singletons and the top ten take over 5%. The sample comes from a study of blood T cell repertoires in COVID-19. Study background: Nucleic acid was either cDNA or gDNA, and it came from T cells, B-cell-depleted T cells, or PBMCs.

Enrolment of Seattle patients took place during active infection, and they were followed longitudinally. The sequenced sample was peripheral blood. The clonotype originates from a man in his 60s with COVID-19, enrolled during active disease. The rearrangement uses TRBV2 and TRBJ2-7, with D possibly matching TRBD2 (6 bases). CDR3 loop: CASSDPRGRISSYEQYF. The CDR3 nucleotides read TGTGCCAGCAGTGATCCCCGGGGGAGGATAAGCTCCTACGAGCAGTACTTC.